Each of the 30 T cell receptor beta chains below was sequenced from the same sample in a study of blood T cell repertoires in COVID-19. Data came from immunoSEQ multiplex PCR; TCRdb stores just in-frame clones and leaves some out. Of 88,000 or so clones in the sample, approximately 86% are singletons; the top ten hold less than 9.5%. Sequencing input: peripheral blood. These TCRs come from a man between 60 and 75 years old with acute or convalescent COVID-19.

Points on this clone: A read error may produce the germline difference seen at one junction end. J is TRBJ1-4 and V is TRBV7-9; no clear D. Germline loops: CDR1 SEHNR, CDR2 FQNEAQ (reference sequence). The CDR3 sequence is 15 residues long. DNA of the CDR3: TGTGCCAGCAGCCTAGCCCCATCAACTAATGAAAAACTGTTTTTT. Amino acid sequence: CASSLAPSTNEKLFF.

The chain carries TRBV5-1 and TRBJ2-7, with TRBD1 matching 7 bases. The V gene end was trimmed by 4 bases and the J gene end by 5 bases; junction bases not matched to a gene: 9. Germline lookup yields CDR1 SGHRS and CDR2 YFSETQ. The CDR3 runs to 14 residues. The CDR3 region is CASSPGDSGNEQYF. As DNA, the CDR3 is TGCGCCAGCAGCCCTGGGGACAGTGGCAACGAGCAGTACTTC.

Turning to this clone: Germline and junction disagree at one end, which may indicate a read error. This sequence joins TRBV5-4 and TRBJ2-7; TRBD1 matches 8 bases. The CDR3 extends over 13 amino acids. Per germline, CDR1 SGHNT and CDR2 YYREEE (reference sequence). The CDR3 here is CASSSGVRTGHNF. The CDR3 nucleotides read TGTGCCAGCAGCAGTGGCGTTCGGACAGGGCATAACTTC. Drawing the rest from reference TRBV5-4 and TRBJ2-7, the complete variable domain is ETGVTQSPTHLIKTRGQQVTLRCSSQSGHNTVSWYQQALGQGPQFIFQYYREEENGRGNFPPRFSGLQFPNYSSELNVNALELDDSALYLCASSSGVRTGHNFGPGTRLTVT.

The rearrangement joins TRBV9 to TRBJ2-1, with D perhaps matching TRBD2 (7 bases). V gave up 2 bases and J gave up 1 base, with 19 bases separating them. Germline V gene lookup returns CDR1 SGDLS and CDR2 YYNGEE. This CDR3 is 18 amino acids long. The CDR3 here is CASSVTGGGTTSYNEQFF. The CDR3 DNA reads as TGTGCCAGCAGCGTTACGGGCGGGGGCACTACGTCCTACAATGAGCAGTTCTTC.

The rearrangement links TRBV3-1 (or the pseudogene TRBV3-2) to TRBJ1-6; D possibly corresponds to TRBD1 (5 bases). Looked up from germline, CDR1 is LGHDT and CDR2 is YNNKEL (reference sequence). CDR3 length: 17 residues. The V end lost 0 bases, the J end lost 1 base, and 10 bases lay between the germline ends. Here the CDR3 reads CASSQDPGLSYNSPLHF. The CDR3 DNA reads TGTGCCAGCAGCCAAGATCCAGGGTTATCCTATAATTCACCCCTCCACTTT.

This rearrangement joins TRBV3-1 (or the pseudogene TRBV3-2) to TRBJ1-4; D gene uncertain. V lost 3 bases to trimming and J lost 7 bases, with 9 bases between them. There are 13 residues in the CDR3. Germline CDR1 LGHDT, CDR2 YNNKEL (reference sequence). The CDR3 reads CASSQRQVEKLFF. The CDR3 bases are TGTGCCAGCAGCCAGAGACAAGTTGAAAAACTGTTTTTT.

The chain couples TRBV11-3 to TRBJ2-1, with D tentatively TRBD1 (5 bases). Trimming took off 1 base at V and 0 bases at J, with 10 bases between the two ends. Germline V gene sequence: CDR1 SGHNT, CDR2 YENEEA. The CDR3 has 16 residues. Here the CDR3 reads CASSLGQPDSYNEQFF. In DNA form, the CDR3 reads TGTGCCAGCAGCTTAGGACAGCCGGACTCCTACAATGAGCAGTTCTTC.

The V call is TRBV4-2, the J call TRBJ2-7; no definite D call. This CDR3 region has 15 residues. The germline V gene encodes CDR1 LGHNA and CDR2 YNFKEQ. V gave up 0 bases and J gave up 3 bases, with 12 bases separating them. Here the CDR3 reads CASSQEKNSLYEQYF. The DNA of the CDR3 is TGTGCCAGCAGCCAAGAAAAGAACAGCCTCTACGAGCAGTACTTC.

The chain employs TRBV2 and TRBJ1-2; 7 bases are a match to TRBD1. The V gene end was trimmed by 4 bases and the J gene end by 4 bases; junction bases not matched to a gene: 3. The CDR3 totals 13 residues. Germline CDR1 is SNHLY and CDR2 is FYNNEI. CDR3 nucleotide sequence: TGTGCCAGCAGTGGGGACAGCCTCTATGGCTACACCTTC. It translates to CASSGDSLYGYTF.

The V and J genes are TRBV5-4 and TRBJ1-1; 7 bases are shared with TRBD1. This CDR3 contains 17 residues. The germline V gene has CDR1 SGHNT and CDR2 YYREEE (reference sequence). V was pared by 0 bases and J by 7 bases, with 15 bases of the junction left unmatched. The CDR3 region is CASSLVAGGFLVNEAFF. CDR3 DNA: TGTGCCAGCAGCTTGGTGGCAGGGGGTTTCCTAGTTAATGAAGCTTTCTTT.

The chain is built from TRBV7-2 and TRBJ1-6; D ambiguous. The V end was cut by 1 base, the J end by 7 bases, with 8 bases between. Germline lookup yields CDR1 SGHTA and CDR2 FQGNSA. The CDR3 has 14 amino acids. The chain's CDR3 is CASSLELLNSPLHF. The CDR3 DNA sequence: TGTGCCAGCAGCTTAGAGTTGCTAAATTCACCCCTCCACTTT.

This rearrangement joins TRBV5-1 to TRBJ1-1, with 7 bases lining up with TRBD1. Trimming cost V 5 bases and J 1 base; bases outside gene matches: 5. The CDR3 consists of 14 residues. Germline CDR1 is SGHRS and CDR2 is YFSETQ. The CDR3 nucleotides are TGCGCCAGCAGGTGGGACAGCGCGAACACTGAAGCTTTCTTT. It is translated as CASRWDSANTEAFF.

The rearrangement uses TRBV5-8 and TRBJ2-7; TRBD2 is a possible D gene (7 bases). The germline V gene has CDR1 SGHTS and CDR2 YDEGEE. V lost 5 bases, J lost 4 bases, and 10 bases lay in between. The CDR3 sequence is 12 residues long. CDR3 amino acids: CASRGRGYEQYF. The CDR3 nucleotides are TGTGCCAGCAGGGGGAGGGGGTACGAGCAGTACTTC.

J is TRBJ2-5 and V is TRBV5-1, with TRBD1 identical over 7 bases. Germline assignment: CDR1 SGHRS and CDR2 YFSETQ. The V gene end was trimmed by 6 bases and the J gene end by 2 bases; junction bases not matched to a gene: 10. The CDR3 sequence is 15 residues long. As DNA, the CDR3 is TGCGCCAGCAAACCGACAGGGCCCCCTCAAGAGACCCAGTACTTC. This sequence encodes CASKPTGPPQETQYF.

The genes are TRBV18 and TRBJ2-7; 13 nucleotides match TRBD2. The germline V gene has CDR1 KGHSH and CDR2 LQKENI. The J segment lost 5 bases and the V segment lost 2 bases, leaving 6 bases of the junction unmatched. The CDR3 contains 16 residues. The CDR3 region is CASSPTRLAGGHEQYF. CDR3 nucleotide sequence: TGTGCCAGCTCACCAACCCGACTAGCGGGAGGCCACGAGCAGTACTTC.

The CDR3 DNA reads TGTGCCAGTAGTACCAAGGGGGGGGATGAGCAGTTCTTC. It yields the protein CASSTKGGDEQFF. This chain links TRBV19 with TRBJ2-1, with a possible D match to TRBD2 (7 bases). Germline lookup yields CDR1 LNHDA and CDR2 SQIVND (reference sequence). The CDR3 is 13 amino acids. The V end lost 4 bases, the J end lost 8 bases, and 12 bases lay between the germline ends.

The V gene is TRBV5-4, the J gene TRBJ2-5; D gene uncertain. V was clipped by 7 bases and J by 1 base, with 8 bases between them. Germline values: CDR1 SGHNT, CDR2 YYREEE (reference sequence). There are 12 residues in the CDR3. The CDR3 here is CASGPFQETQYF. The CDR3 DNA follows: TGTGCCAGCGGCCCGTTCCAAGAGACCCAGTACTTC.

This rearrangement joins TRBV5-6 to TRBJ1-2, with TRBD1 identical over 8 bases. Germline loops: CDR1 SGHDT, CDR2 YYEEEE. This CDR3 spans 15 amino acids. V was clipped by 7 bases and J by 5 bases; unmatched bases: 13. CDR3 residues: CASSRAAGGPYGYTF. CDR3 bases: TGTGCCAGCTCCCGGGCGGCAGGGGGCCCTTATGGCTACACCTTC. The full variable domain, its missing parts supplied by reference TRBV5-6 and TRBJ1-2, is DAGVTQSPTHLIKTRGQQVTLRCSPKSGHDTVSWYQQALGQGPQFIFQYYEEEERQRGNFPDRFSGHQFPNYSSELNVNALLLGDSALYLCASSRAAGGPYGYTFGSGTRLTVV.

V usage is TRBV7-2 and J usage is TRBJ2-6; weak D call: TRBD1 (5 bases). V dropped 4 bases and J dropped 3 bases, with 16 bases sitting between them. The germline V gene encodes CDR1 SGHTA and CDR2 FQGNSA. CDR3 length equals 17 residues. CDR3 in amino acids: CASSSKKGAFGANVLTF. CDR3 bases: TGTGCCAGCAGCTCAAAAAAAGGGGCCTTTGGGGCCAACGTCCTGACTTTC. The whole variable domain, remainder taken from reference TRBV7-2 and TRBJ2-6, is GAGVSQSPSNKVTEKGKDVELRCDPISGHTALYWYRQSLGQGLEFLIYFQGNSAPDKSGLPSDRFSAERTGGSVSTLTIQRTQQEDSAVYLCASSSKKGAFGANVLTFGAGSRLTVL.

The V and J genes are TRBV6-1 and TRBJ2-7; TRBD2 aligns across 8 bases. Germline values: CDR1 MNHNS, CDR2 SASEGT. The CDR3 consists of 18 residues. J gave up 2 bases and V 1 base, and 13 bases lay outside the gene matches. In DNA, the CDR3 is TGTGCCAGCAGTGAAGTGAGGACTAGCCAGTTCCTTCCCTACGAGCAGTACTTC. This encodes CASSEVRTSQFLPYEQYF.

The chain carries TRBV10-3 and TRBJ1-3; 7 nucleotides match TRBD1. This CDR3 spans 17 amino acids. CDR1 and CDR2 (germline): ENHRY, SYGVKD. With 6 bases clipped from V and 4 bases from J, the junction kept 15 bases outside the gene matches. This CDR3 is CAIRPMGKGAQGNTIYF. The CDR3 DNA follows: TGTGCCATCAGGCCAATGGGAAAGGGGGCGCAAGGAAACACCATATATTTT.

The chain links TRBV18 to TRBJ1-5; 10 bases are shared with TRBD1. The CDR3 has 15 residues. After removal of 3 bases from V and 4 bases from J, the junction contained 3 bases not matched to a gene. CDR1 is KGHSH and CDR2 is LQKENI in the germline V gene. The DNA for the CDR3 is TGTGCCAGCTCACCGGGACAGGGGAATAATCAGCCCCAGCATTTT. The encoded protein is CASSPGQGNNQPQHF.

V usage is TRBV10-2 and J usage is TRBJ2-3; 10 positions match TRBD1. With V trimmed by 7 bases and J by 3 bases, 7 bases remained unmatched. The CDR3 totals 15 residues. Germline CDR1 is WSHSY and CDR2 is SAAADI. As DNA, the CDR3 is TGCGCCAGCATCCTCCGGGACAGGGGTACAGATACGCAGTATTTT. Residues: CASILRDRGTDTQYF.

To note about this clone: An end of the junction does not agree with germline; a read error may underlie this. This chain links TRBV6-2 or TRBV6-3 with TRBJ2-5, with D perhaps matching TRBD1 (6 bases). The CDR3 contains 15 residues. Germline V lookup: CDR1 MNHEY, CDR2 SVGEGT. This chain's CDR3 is CVSSYLDSVSTTQYF. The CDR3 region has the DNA TGTGTCAGCAGTTACTTGGACAGCGTCTCGACGACCCAGTACTTC.

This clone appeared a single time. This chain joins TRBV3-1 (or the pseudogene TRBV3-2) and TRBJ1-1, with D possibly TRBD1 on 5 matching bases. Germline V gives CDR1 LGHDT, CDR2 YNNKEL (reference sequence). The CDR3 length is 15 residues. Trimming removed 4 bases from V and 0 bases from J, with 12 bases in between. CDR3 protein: CASSLVGGMNTEAFF. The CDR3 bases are TGTGCCAGCAGCCTGGTGGGGGGTATGAACACTGAAGCTTTCTTT.

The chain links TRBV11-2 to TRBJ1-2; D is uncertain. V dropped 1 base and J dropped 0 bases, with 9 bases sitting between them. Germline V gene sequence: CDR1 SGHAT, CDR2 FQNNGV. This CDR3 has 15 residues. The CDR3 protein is CASSLVADANYGYTF. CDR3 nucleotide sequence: TGTGCCAGCAGCTTAGTGGCAGATGCTAACTATGGCTACACCTTC. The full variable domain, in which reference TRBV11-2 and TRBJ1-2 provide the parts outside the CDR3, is EAGVAQSPRYKIIEKRQSVAFWCNPISGHATLYWYQQILGQGPKLLIQFQNNGVVDDSQLPKDRFSAERLKGVDSTLKIQPAKLEDSAVYLCASSLVADANYGYTFGSGTRLTVV.

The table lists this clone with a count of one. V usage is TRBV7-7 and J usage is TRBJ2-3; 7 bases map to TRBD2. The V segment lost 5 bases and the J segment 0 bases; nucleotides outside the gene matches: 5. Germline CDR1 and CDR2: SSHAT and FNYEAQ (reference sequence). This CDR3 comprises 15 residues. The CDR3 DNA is TGTGCCAGCAGCCCGAGCGGGGCGAGCACAGATACGCAGTATTTT. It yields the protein CASSPSGASTDTQYF.

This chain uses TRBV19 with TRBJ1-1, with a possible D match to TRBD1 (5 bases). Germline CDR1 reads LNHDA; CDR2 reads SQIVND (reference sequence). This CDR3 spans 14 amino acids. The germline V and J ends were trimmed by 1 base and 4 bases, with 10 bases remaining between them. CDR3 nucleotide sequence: TGTGCCAGTAGTATAGCCGGGAGGGGCACTGAAGCTTTCTTT. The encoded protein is CASSIAGRGTEAFF.

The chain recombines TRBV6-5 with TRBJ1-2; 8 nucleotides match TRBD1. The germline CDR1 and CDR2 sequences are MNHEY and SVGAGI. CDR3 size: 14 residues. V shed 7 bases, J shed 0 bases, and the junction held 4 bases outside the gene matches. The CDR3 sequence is CASTRGQANYGYTF. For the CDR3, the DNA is TGTGCCAGCACACGGGGACAGGCTAACTATGGCTACACCTTC.

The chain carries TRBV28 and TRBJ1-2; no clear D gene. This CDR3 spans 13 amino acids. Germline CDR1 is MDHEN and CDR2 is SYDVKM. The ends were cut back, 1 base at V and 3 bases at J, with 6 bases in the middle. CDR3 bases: TGTGCCAGCAGTTTATTACAACACTATGGCTACACCTTC. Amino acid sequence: CASSLLQHYGYTF.